This T cell receptor (beta chain) was sequenced in a study of T cell responses to AZD1222 COVID-19 vaccine. In regard to this clone: Antigen unknown.

Overall study findings and caveats: Spike-wide vaccine-associated CD4 TCRs dominated at 160-218 and 743-854.

Assay used: immunoSEQ multiplex PCR; TCRdb lists only in-frame clones, some missing. Of 110,000 to 150,000 clones listed, 80% to 95% are singletons. The CDR3 totals 12 residues. Trimming shortened V by 1 base and J by 7 bases, and 5 bases separated the two germline ends. Germline CDR1 reads PRHDT; CDR2 reads FYEKMQ (reference sequence). The material sequenced was peripheral blood, taken on day 0 of AZD1222 vaccination. The chain employs TRBV13 and TRBJ2-1; no clear D gene. This clonotype was obtained from an adult in good health. CDR3 in DNA: TGTGCCAGCAGCTTAGAGGAGAATGAGCAGTTCTTC. Translation: CASSLEENEQFF.